This T cell receptor beta chain was profiled in a study of read filtering for tumor transcriptome and immune sequencing. Study conclusions and caveats: In IR-seq, single-read clonotypes were roughly 80% of clonotypes but approximately 3.5% of reads. Compared with RNA-seq, IR-seq gave much higher clonotype depth and reliability.

Sampling of bone marrow took place during active disease in every patient. The library was built from roughly 400 ng RNA with molecular barcoded adaptors for alpha/delta and beta/gamma chains. MiXCR, run by TCRdb on the reads, gives a single entry per CDR3 protein. The sample includes 100,000 to 150,000 distinct CDR3 sequences, around 13% of them seen just once. A remark on this clonotype: The antigen remains undetermined.

Germline trimming cut 2 bases from V and 5 bases from J; bases unmatched to any gene: 9. Germline values: CDR1 MNHEY, CDR2 SVGAGI. The CDR3 extends over 16 amino acids. The clonotype was recovered from a donor aged 40 or older with multiple myeloma. Sequenced input: a population of CD138-negative cells sorted from bone marrow. This chain uses TRBV6-5 with TRBJ1-2; 9 bases are shared with TRBD1. CDR3 sequence reads: CASSYPMTGGGYGYTF. DNA of the CDR3: TGTGCCAGCAGTTACCCCATGACAGGGGGAGGATATGGCTACACCTTC.